The 14 T cell receptor beta chains presented below share a single source sample, sequenced in a study of cytomegalovirus exposure and HLA in healthy donors. The PCR ran on 60 Vbeta and 13 Jbeta primers. The protocol was immunoSEQ multiplex PCR, while the TCRdb copy is restricted to in-frame clones and leaves out a portion. The repertoire includes under 250,000 clones, 85% of them detected once, and approximately 2.2% sits in the top ten. Material: PBMCs. The receptors come from a woman aged 50 to 65 in good health and CMV-seronegative.

This clone was seen a handful of times. V usage is TRBV18 and J usage is TRBJ2-5; 9 nucleotides agree with TRBD1. TRBJ2-7 explains the end of the DNA better; the J call may be wrong. The CDR3 is made up of 16 amino acids. Germline V gene data show CDR1 as KGHSH and CDR2 as LQKENI. The CDR3 is CASSPPDRGGSYEQYF. The CDR3 DNA is TGTGCCAGCTCACCACCGGACAGGGGTGGGTCCTACGAGCAGTACTTC.

The genes are TRBV28 and TRBJ2-7; 8 nucleotides line up with TRBD1. Germline CDR1 reads MDHEN; CDR2 reads SYDVKM. The CDR3 has 13 amino acids. V gave up 5 bases and J gave up 5 bases; unmatched junction bases: 5. The CDR3 is CASSTDREDEQYF. As DNA, the CDR3 is TGTGCCAGCAGTACGGACAGGGAAGACGAGCAGTACTTC. The full variable domain, in which reference TRBV28 and TRBJ2-7 provide the parts outside the CDR3, is DVKVTQSSRYLVKRTGEKVFLECVQDMDHENMFWYRQDPGLGLRLIYFSYDVKMKEKGDIPEGYSVSREKKERFSLILESASTNQTSMYLCASSTDREDEQYFGPGTRLTVT.

This clone has more than one count but fewer than ten. This chain uses TRBV28 with TRBJ2-3; 9 nucleotides match TRBD1. Germline values: CDR1 MDHEN, CDR2 SYDVKM. The CDR3 spans 16 residues. J was trimmed by 1 base and V by 5 bases; bases with no gene match: 7. In DNA form, the CDR3 reads TGTGCCAGCAGTACAACCGGGACAGGGCGCACAGATACGCAGTATTTT. It specifies CASSTTGTGRTDTQYF. The full variable domain, completed using reference TRBV28 and TRBJ2-3, is DVKVTQSSRYLVKRTGEKVFLECVQDMDHENMFWYRQDPGLGLRLIYFSYDVKMKEKGDIPEGYSVSREKKERFSLILESASTNQTSMYLCASSTTGTGRTDTQYFGPGTRLTVL.

This chain uses TRBV28 with TRBJ2-1; D gene unclear. From germline, CDR1 is MDHEN and CDR2 SYDVKM. Between the trimmed V and J ends, which lost 7 bases and 2 bases, there was a span of 9 bases. The CDR3 runs 13 residues. The DNA of the CDR3 is TGTGCCAGCATCCCTTCTACCTACAATGAGCAGTTCTTC. Protein: CASIPSTYNEQFF. Complete variable domain (other parts from reference TRBV28 and TRBJ2-1): DVKVTQSSRYLVKRTGEKVFLECVQDMDHENMFWYRQDPGLGLRLIYFSYDVKMKEKGDIPEGYSVSREKKERFSLILESASTNQTSMYLCASIPSTYNEQFFGPGTRLTVL.

This rearrangement joins TRBV6-5 to TRBJ2-7; TRBD2 is a possible D gene (5 bases). Germline assignment: CDR1 MNHEY and CDR2 SVGAGI. The CDR3 length is 12 residues. Deletions cut 10 bases from V and 3 bases from J, with 13 bases between. DNA of the CDR3: TGTGCCATCCTAAGCGGTCACTACGAGCAGTACTTC. This translates into CAILSGHYEQYF.

The chain combines TRBV28 with TRBJ2-7, with no clear D. Looked up from germline, CDR1 is MDHEN and CDR2 is SYDVKM. The CDR3 has 12 residues. The ends were cut back, 7 bases at V and 9 bases at J, with 16 bases in the middle. The CDR3 is CASNSSEVGQYF. The CDR3, as DNA: TGTGCCAGCAATTCGAGCGAGGTTGGGCAGTACTTC.

The rearrangement joins TRBV15 to TRBJ2-7, with 7 nucleotides matching TRBD2. This CDR3 spans 17 amino acids. The trim removed 3 bases at V and 5 bases at J, leaving 16 bases unmatched. Germline V gene lookup returns CDR1 LNHNV and CDR2 YYDKDF (reference sequence). The CDR3 loop is CATSRELTSRRDHEQYF. The DNA for the CDR3 is TGTGCCACCAGCAGGGAATTGACTAGCCGGAGAGACCACGAGCAGTACTTC.

This sequence joins TRBV28 and TRBJ1-3; D gene ambiguous. Germline V gene sequence: CDR1 MDHEN, CDR2 SYDVKM. The CDR3 has 15 amino acids. Trimming removed 8 bases from V and 3 bases from J, with 17 bases in between. In DNA form, the CDR3 reads TGTGCCAGCGTCGTTGGCGGGAGCCGTGGAAACACCATATATTTT. Its translation is CASVVGGSRGNTIYF.

This clone came up a few times. V and J are TRBV7-8 and TRBJ2-7; the D is unclear. CDR1 and CDR2 from the germline V gene are SGHVS and FQNEAQ. This CDR3 has 13 residues. Trimming left V 2 bases short and J 1 base short, with 6 bases between. CDR3 amino acids: CASSLSVSYEQYF. CDR3 nucleotides: TGTGCCAGCAGCTTAAGCGTTTCCTACGAGCAGTACTTC.

The chain employs TRBV6-5 and TRBJ1-5, with no clear D. CDR1 MNHEY and CDR2 SVGAGI come from the germline V gene. The CDR3 extends over 15 amino acids. V was trimmed by 6 bases and J by 2 bases, leaving 14 bases between them. CDR3 sequence: CASSLTVSGNQPQHF. For the CDR3, the DNA is TGTGCCAGCAGCCTAACAGTTTCGGGCAATCAGCCCCAGCATTTT.

This sequence joins TRBV30 and TRBJ1-2; perhaps TRBD1 as D (6 bases). V gave up 4 bases and J gave up 7 bases, with 19 bases separating them. This CDR3 spans 14 amino acids. Looked up from germline, CDR1 is GTSNPN and CDR2 is SVGIG (reference sequence). The CDR3 loop reads CAWKLQGRTIGYTF. CDR3 bases: TGTGCCTGGAAGCTTCAGGGGCGAACTATTGGCTACACCTTC.

The chain recombines TRBV6-1 with TRBJ2-7; tentatively, D is TRBD2 (5 bases). The germline gives CDR1 MNHNS, CDR2 SASEGT. Trimming pared 10 bases from V and 3 bases from J, leaving 10 bases between. The CDR3 has 11 residues. The CDR3 nucleotides are TGTGCCATGATGAGGGACTACGAGCAGTACTTC. Amino acid sequence: CAMMRDYEQYF.

This clone was observed once. The CDR3 bases are TGTGCCAGCTCCCACAGGGGTAACGAGCAGTACTTC. Protein: CASSHRGNEQYF. The chain couples TRBV7-2 to TRBJ2-5, with TRBD1 matching 7 bases. The DNA end is a closer match to TRBJ2-7, so the J assignment may be wrong. Looked up from germline, CDR1 is SGHTA and CDR2 is FQGNSA. CDR3 length equals 12 residues.

V usage is TRBV6-6 and J usage is TRBJ1-5, with D unclear. Germline V gene data show CDR1 as MNHNY and CDR2 as SVGAGI (reference sequence). The CDR3 is 13 residues long. Trimming removed 8 bases at V and 7 bases at J, with 15 bases between. The CDR3 region has the DNA TGTGCCAGCCGTAGCGGGGATTCGCAGCCCCAGCATTTT. Protein product: CASRSGDSQPQHF.